This TCR beta chain was captured by sequencing in a study of cytomegalovirus exposure and HLA in healthy donors. About the research overall: Out of 150 million to 200 million T cells, an earlier analysis found around 120 million unique TCR beta sequences in total. Study conclusions and caveats: Highly shared sequence variants in one cluster were likely a sequencing artifact. In a later analysis, several top co-occurrence clusters appeared linked to parvovirus B19, influenza, CMV and Epstein-Barr virus.

The PCR contained 60 Vbeta and 13 Jbeta primers. Using immunoSEQ multiplex PCR, the repertoire was profiled, and TCRdb retains in-frame clones only, with some absent. This sample has around 200,000 clones, with 60% to 80% found just once. Regarding this clone: Its antigen is as yet unknown.

In germline, CDR1 is ENHRY, CDR2 SYGVKD. This CDR3 region has 16 residues. V lost 3 bases to trimming and J lost 5 bases; unmatched junction nucleotides: 8. The chain has TRBV10-3 and TRBJ2-3; 10 bases are a match to TRBD2. Material: PBMCs. This receptor was identified in a male donor in good health and CMV-seronegative. The CDR3 sequence: CAISEPAGGQVDTQYF. CDR3 nucleotides: TGTGCCATCAGTGAACCAGCGGGAGGGCAAGTAGATACGCAGTATTTT.